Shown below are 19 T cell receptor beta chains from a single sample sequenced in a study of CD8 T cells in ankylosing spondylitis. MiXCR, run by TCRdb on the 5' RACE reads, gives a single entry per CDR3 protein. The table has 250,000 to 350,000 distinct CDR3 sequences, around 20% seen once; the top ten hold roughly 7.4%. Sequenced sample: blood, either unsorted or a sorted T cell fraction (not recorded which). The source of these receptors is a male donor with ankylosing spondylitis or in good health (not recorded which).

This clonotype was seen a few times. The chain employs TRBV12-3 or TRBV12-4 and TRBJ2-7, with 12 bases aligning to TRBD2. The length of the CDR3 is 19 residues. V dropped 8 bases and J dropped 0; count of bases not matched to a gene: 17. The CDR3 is CASAKRLAGEGAISYEQYV. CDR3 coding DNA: TGTGCCAGCGCTAAGAGACTAGCGGGAGAAGGAGCGATCTCCTACGAGCAGTACGTC.

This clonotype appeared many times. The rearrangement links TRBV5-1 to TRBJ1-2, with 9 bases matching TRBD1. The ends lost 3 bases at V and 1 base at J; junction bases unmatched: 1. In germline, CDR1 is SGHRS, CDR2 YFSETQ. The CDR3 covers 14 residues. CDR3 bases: TGCGCCAGCAGCTGGGACAGGGATAACTATGGCTACACCTTC. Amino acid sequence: CASSWDRDNYGYTF.

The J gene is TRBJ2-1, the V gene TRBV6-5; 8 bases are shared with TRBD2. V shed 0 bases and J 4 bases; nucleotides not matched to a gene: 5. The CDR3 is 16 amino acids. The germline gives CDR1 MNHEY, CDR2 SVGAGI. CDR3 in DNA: TGTGCCAGCAGTTACTCCGCGGGAGGCCAATACAATGAGCAGTTCTTC. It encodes CASSYSAGGQYNEQFF.

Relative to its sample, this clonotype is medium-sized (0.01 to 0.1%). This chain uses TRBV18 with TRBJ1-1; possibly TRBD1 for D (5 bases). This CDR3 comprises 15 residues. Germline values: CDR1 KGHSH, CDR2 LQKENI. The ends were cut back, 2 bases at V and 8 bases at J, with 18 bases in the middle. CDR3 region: CASSPGTAPGSEAFF. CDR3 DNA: TGTGCCAGCTCACCAGGGACGGCCCCAGGGAGCGAAGCTTTCTTT.

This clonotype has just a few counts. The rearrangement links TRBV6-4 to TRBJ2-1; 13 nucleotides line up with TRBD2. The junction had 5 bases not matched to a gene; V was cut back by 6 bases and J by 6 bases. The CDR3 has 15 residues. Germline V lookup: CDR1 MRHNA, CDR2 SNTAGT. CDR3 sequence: CASSLLAGGLNEQFF. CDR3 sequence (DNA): TGTGCCAGCAGCTTACTAGCGGGGGGGCTCAATGAGCAGTTCTTC.

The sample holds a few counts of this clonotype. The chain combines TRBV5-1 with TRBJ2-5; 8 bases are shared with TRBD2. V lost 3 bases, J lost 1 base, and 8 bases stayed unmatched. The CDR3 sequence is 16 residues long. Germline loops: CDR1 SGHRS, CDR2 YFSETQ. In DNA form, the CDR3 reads TGCGCCAGCAGCTCACGGCACACTAGCGGCCAAGAGACCCAGTACTTC. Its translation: CASSSRHTSGQETQYF.

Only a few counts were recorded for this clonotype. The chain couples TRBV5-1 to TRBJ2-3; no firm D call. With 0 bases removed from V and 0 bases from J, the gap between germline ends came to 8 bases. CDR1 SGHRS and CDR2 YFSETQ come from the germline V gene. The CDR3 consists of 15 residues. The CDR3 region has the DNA TGCGCCAGCAGCTTGGCCTTGGGTAGCACAGATACGCAGTATTTT. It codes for CASSLALGSTDTQYF. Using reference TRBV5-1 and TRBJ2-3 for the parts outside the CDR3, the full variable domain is KAGVTQTPRYLIKTRGQQVTLSCSPISGHRSVSWYQQTPGQGLQFLFEYFSETQRNKGNFPGRFSGRQFSNSRSEMNVSTLELGDSALYLCASSLALGSTDTQYFGPGTRLTVL.

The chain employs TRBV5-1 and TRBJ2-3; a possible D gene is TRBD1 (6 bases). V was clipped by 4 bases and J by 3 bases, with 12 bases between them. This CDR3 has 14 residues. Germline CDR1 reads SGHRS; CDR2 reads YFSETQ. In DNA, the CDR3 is TGCGCCAGCAGCATCGGACAGAGAACAGATACGCAGTATTTT. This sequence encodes CASSIGQRTDTQYF.

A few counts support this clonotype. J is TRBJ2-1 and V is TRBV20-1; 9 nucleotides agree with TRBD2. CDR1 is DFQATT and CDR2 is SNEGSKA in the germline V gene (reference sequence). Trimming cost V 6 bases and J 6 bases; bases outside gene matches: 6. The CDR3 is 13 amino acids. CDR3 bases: TGCAGTGCCCGGACTAGCGTACCCAATGAGCAGTTCTTC. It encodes CSARTSVPNEQFF.

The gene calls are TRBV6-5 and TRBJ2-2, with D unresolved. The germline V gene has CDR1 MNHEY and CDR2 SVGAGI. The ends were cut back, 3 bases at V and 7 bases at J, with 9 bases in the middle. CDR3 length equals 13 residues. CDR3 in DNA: TGTGCCAGCAGTTATTTTGAGGACGGGGAGCTGTTTTTT. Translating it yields CASSYFEDGELFF.

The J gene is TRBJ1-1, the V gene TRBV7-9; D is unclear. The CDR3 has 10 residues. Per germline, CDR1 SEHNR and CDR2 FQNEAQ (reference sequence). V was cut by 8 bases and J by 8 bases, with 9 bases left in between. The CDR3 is CASVGVEAFF. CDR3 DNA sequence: TGTGCCAGCGTCGGTGTAGAAGCTTTCTTT.

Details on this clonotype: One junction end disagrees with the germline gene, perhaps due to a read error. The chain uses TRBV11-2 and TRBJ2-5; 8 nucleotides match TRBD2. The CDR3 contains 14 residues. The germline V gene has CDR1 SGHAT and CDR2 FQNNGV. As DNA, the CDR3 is TGTGCCACCAGCTTAGCGGGGCGCCAAGAGACCCAGTACTTC. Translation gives CATSLAGRQETQYF. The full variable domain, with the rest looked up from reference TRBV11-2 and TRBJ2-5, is EAGVAQSPRYKIIEKRQSVAFWCNPISGHATLYWYQQILGQGPKLLIQFQNNGVVDDSQLPKDRFSAERLKGVDSTLKIQPAKLEDSAVYLCATSLAGRQETQYFGPGTRLLVL.

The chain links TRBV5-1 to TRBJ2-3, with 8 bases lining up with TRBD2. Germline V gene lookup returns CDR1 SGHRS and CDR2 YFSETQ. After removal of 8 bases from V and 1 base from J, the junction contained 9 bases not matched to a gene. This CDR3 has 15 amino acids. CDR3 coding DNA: TGCGCCAGTACGGGGGGGGCCGAGGGCACAGATACGCAGTATTTT. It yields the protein CASTGGAEGTDTQYF.

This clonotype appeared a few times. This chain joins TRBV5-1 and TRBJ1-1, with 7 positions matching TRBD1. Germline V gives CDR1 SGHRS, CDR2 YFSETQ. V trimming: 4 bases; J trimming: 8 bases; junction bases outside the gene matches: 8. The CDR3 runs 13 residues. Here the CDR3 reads CASSLGTALEAFF. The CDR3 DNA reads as TGCGCCAGCAGCCTTGGGACAGCGTTAGAAGCTTTCTTT.

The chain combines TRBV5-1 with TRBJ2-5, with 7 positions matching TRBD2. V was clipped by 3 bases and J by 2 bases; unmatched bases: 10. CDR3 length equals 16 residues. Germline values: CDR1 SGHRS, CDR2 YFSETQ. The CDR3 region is CASSSPGTGGQETQYF. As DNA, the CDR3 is TGCGCCAGCAGCTCCCCAGGTACGGGAGGACAAGAGACCCAGTACTTC.

CDR3 protein: CASSQDLTPNTEAFF. CDR3 bases: TGTGCCAGCAGCCAAGATCTCACCCCGAACACTGAAGCTTTCTTT. The chain links TRBV4-2 to TRBJ1-1; no definite D call. CDR1 and CDR2 from the germline V gene are LGHNA and YNFKEQ. The CDR3 length is 15 residues. V was cut by 0 bases and J by 1 base, with 9 bases left in between.

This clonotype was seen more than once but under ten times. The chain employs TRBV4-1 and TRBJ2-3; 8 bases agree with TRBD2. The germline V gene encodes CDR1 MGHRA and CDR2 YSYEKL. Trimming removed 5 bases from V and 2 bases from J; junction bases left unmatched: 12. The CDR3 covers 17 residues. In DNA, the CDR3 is TGCGCCAGCAGCTCACGAGGACTAGCCGGCCCCACAGATACGCAGTATTTT. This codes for CASSSRGLAGPTDTQYF.

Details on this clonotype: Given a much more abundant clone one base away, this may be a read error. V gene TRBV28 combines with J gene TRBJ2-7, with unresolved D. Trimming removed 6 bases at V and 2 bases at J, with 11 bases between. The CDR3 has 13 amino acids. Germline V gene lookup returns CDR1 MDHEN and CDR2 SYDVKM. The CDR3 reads CASSIRPPYEQYV. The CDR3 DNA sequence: TGTGCCAGCAGCATCAGGCCCCCCTACGAGCAGTACGTC.

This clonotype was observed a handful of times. CDR3 bases: TGTGCCAGCTCACCAACCGGGACAGGGGGGAGCACTGAAGCTTTCTTT. Its protein product is CASSPTGTGGSTEAFF. The rearrangement joins TRBV18 to TRBJ1-1; 11 positions match TRBD1. This CDR3 is built from 16 residues. CDR1 KGHSH and CDR2 LQKENI come from the germline V gene. Trimming at V came to 2 bases and at J to 4 bases, leaving 6 bases not matched to a gene. Full variable domain (remainder filled in from reference TRBV18 and TRBJ1-1): NAGVMQNPRHLVRRRGQEARLRCSPMKGHSHVYWYRQLPEEGLKFMVYLQKENIIDESGMPKERFSAEFPKEGPSILRIQQVVRGDSAAYFCASSPTGTGGSTEAFFGQGTRLTVV.